This entry lists 16 T cell receptor beta chains sequenced from one sample in a study of Tregs in tolerant kidney transplant recipients. Repertoires were generated with immunoSEQ multiplex PCR, while TCRdb's copy carries only in-frame clones and drops some. The table includes tens of thousands of clones, around 94% detected once. Sequenced: CD8+ T cells from blood. These receptors were taken from a human donor in good health.

This chain joins TRBV30 and TRBJ1-2, with D possibly matching TRBD1 (6 bases). The germline gives CDR1 GTSNPN, CDR2 SVGIG (reference sequence). Trimming stripped 3 bases from V and 3 bases from J, with 14 bases between. The CDR3 is 14 amino acids. The CDR3 here is CAWSLGGADYGYTF. The CDR3 nucleotides are TGTGCCTGGAGCCTGGGGGGCGCGGACTATGGCTACACCTTC.

This chain links TRBV27 with TRBJ2-7; possibly TRBD1 for D (6 bases). V lost 3 bases to trimming and J lost 5 bases, with 11 bases between them. CDR3 length: 13 residues. From germline, CDR1 is MNHEY and CDR2 SMNVEV (reference sequence). The CDR3: CASSLGAGDEQYF. The CDR3 region has the DNA TGTGCCAGCAGTTTGGGGGCCGGGGACGAGCAGTACTTC.

This chain links TRBV7-9 with TRBJ1-1; 8 bases line up with TRBD1. V shed 4 bases and J 6 bases; nucleotides not matched to a gene: 10. Germline CDR1 and CDR2: SEHNR and FQNEAQ (reference sequence). The CDR3 spans 15 residues. CDR3 residues: CASSYTNRGSAEAFF. In DNA, the CDR3 is TGTGCCAGCAGCTATACTAACAGGGGGAGCGCTGAAGCTTTCTTT.

The chain links TRBV27 to TRBJ2-2; the match to TRBD1 covers 8 bases. Germline loops: CDR1 MNHEY, CDR2 SMNVEV (reference sequence). V lost 5 bases, J lost 1 base, and 6 bases stayed unmatched. This CDR3 is 16 amino acids long. CDR3 DNA: TGTGCCAGCAGTACATCCGGGACAGGGAACACCGGGGAGCTGTTTTTT. This codes for CASSTSGTGNTGELFF.

The V gene is TRBV5-4, the J gene TRBJ2-5, with 8 bases that match TRBD1. The CDR3 runs to 18 residues. V trimming: 0 bases; J trimming: 4 bases; junction bases outside the gene matches: 14. Germline CDR1 SGHNT, CDR2 YYREEE (reference sequence). The CDR3, as DNA: TGTGCCAGCAGCTTGGTAGGACAGGGCAGATTGGGCCGAGAGACCCAGTACTTC. Residues: CASSLVGQGRLGRETQYF. Filled out from reference TRBV5-4 and TRBJ2-5, the complete variable domain reads ETGVTQSPTHLIKTRGQQVTLRCSSQSGHNTVSWYQQALGQGPQFIFQYYREEENGRGNFPPRFSGLQFPNYSSELNVNALELDDSALYLCASSLVGQGRLGRETQYFGPGTRLLVL.

This sequence joins TRBV4-1 and TRBJ2-7; 7 positions match TRBD2. Per the germline V gene, CDR1 is MGHRA and CDR2 is YSYEKL. Trimming removed 1 base from V and 2 bases from J; junction bases left unmatched: 5. The CDR3 covers 15 residues. CDR3 protein: CASSQVVGRAYEQYF. As DNA, the CDR3 is TGCGCCAGCAGCCAAGTAGTAGGGAGGGCCTACGAGCAGTACTTC.

This chain connects TRBV5-1 to TRBJ2-1; tentative D call: TRBD2 (5 bases). This CDR3 has 16 amino acids. Germline V gene sequence: CDR1 SGHRS, CDR2 YFSETQ. V was trimmed by 4 bases and J by 0 bases, leaving 14 bases between them. The CDR3 loop reads CASSPSQRSSYNEQFF. As DNA, the CDR3 is TGCGCCAGCAGCCCCTCCCAGCGGTCCTCCTACAATGAGCAGTTCTTC.

The chain links TRBV5-4 to TRBJ1-2, with 7 bases lining up with TRBD1. The CDR3 has 17 amino acids. The V segment lost 0 bases and the J segment 1 base; nucleotides outside the gene matches: 9. The V gene's germline CDR1 is SGHNT and CDR2 YYREEE (reference sequence). This CDR3 is CASSLGFWDRDNYGYTF. CDR3 DNA: TGTGCCAGCAGCTTGGGTTTTTGGGACAGAGATAACTATGGCTACACCTTC.

The rearrangement joins TRBV13 to TRBJ1-2, with a tentative D call TRBD1 (5 bases). Germline V CDR1 and CDR2: PRHDT, FYEKMQ (reference sequence). V was clipped by 1 base and J by 2 bases, with 8 bases between them. The CDR3 runs to 14 residues. This CDR3 is CASSLARDNYGYTF. The CDR3 DNA is TGTGCCAGCAGCTTAGCCAGGGACAACTATGGCTACACCTTC.

This clone was seen only once. The J gene is TRBJ2-7, the V gene TRBV5-1, with D perhaps TRBD1 (5 bases). The CDR3 is made up of 13 amino acids. CDR1 is SGHRS and CDR2 is YFSETQ in the germline V gene. Trimming cost V 0 bases and J 7 bases, with 11 bases left between them. The CDR3 loop reads CASSLESPGEQYF. In nucleotides, the CDR3 is TGCGCCAGCAGCTTGGAATCCCCAGGGGAGCAGTACTTC.

The chain is built from TRBV4-1 and TRBJ1-2; possibly TRBD1 for D (6 bases). V lost 1 base and J lost 6, with 12 bases in between. There are 14 residues in the CDR3. Germline-derived CDR1 and CDR2 are MGHRA and YSYEKL. CDR3 nucleotide sequence: TGCGCCAGCAGCCAAGTACAGGGTAGGGATGGCTACACCTTC. Protein: CASSQVQGRDGYTF.

The rearrangement joins TRBV19 to TRBJ2-3; TRBD2 matches 8 bases. This CDR3 is 20 amino acids long. Germline-derived CDR1 and CDR2 are LNHDA and SQIVND (reference sequence). Germline trimming cut 1 base from V and 2 bases from J; bases unmatched to any gene: 17. The CDR3 sequence: CASSIGNGRAIRPFTDTQYF. Written as DNA, the CDR3 is TGTGCCAGTAGTATAGGCAACGGGAGGGCCATTAGGCCCTTCACAGATACGCAGTATTTT.

CDR3 amino acids: CASSFGLAGSRHNEQFF. The CDR3 DNA is TGTGCCAGCAGTTTCGGTTTAGCGGGGTCTCGCCACAATGAGCAGTTCTTC. The J gene is TRBJ2-1, the V gene TRBV7-3; 8 nucleotides align to TRBD2. The CDR3 totals 17 residues. Germline-derived CDR1 and CDR2 are SGHTA and FQGTGA. The ends lost 6 bases at V and 5 bases at J; junction bases unmatched: 15.

This chain uses TRBV6-5 with TRBJ2-1; D call uncertain. Germline CDR1 is MNHEY and CDR2 is SVGAGI. This CDR3 has 11 amino acids. The germline V and J ends were trimmed by 1 base and 7 bases, with 2 bases remaining between them. The CDR3 region is CASSYFNEQFF. CDR3 bases: TGTGCCAGCAGTTACTTTAATGAGCAGTTCTTC.

The gene calls are TRBV10-2 and TRBJ2-5, with 10 bases fitting TRBD1. Trimming removed 7 bases from V and 4 bases from J; junction bases left unmatched: 6. CDR3 length: 14 amino acids. Germline values: CDR1 WSHSY, CDR2 SAAADI. DNA for the CDR3: TGCGCCAGCACCCTGACAGGGGGCAGAGAGACCCAGTACTTC. It yields the protein CASTLTGGRETQYF.

This clone was recorded once. The genes are TRBV27 and TRBJ2-1; D may be TRBD1 (6 bases). V lost 0 bases to trimming and J lost 4 bases, with 13 bases between them. In germline, CDR1 is MNHEY, CDR2 SMNVEV (reference sequence). CDR3 length: 16 residues. The CDR3: CASSLSPTGDYNEQFF. Written as DNA, the CDR3 is TGTGCCAGCAGTTTATCCCCGACAGGTGATTACAATGAGCAGTTCTTC.